One and the same sample provided the 20 T cell receptor beta chains below, sequenced in a study of identical twins. MiXCR, applied by TCRdb to the 5' RACE reads, yields one record per CDR3 protein. The data contain 450,000 or so distinct CDR3 sequences, more than 13% of them singletons. These same records also appear under a second study, on yellow fever vaccine responses in identical twins.

Sequenced input: CD4+ T cells sorted from blood. These receptors were obtained from a woman aged 18-29 years in good health.

The chain joins TRBV20-1 to TRBJ2-3; 10 positions match TRBD2. The germline gives CDR1 DFQATT, CDR2 SNEGSKA (reference sequence). The V segment lost 4 bases and the J segment 4 bases; nucleotides outside the gene matches: 8. The CDR3 sequence is 15 residues long. In DNA form, the CDR3 reads TGCAGTGCTATTCCTAGCGGGAGTAAGGCAGATACGCAGTATTTT. This translates into CSAIPSGSKADTQYF.

A few counts support this clonotype. The chain links TRBV25-1 to TRBJ2-2, with D unclear. The CDR3 is 12 amino acids. Per germline, CDR1 MGHDK and CDR2 SYGVNS. Trimming removed 7 bases from V and 6 bases from J, with 9 bases in between. The chain's CDR3 is CASKRSAGELFF. In nucleotides, the CDR3 is TGTGCCAGCAAACGGTCAGCCGGGGAGCTGTTTTTT.

A few counts support this clonotype. This chain connects TRBV7-2 to TRBJ2-2, with TRBD1 as a possible D gene (6 bases). Germline values: CDR1 SGHTA, CDR2 FQGNSA. The CDR3 has 14 amino acids. Deletions cut 6 bases from V and 7 bases from J, with 15 bases between. CDR3 protein: CASRRGQAVGELFF. The CDR3 bases are TGTGCCAGCAGGAGGGGACAAGCGGTCGGGGAGCTGTTTTTT.

This clonotype turned up a few times. The chain recombines TRBV20-1 with TRBJ2-1, with no clear D. The ends were cut back, 3 bases at V and 5 bases at J, with 8 bases in the middle. The CDR3 has 12 amino acids. Germline values: CDR1 DFQATT, CDR2 SNEGSKA (reference sequence). The CDR3 DNA sequence: TGCAGTGCTAGTCGCACAAACAATGAGCAGTTCTTC. Amino acids: CSASRTNNEQFF.

This clonotype was recorded a few times. This chain joins TRBV6-5 and TRBJ2-1; D may match TRBD1 or TRBD2 (5 bases each). CDR3 length equals 14 residues. CDR1 MNHEY and CDR2 SVGAGI come from the germline V gene. Trimming cost V 6 bases and J 8 bases, with 17 bases left between them. The CDR3 sequence is CASRPAGTMDEQFF. The DNA for the CDR3 is TGTGCCAGCAGGCCCGCCGGGACCATGGATGAGCAGTTCTTC.

This clonotype was detected only a few times. Germline and junction disagree at one end, which may indicate a read error. The gene calls are TRBV7-2 and TRBJ2-7; 10 bases are shared with TRBD2. Germline V gene data show CDR1 as SGHTA and CDR2 as FQGNSA. This CDR3 spans 15 amino acids. The CDR3 nucleotides are TGTCCCAGCAGCCCCAGCGGGAGGGTTTCTGTCGAGCAGTACTTC. It specifies CPSSPSGRVSVEQYF. The full variable domain, completed using reference TRBV7-2 and TRBJ2-7, is GAGVSQSPSNKVTEKGKDVELRCDPISGHTALYWYRQSLGQGLEFLIYFQGNSAPDKSGLPSDRFSAERTGGSVSTLTIQRTQQEDSAVYLCPSSPSGRVSVEQYFGPGTRLTVT.

Many counts were recorded for this clonotype. This sequence joins TRBV7-2 and TRBJ2-3; D is ambiguous. Trimming removed 7 bases from V and 0 bases from J, with 5 bases in between. CDR3 size: 12 residues. The germline CDR1 and CDR2 sequences are SGHTA and FQGNSA. The CDR3 region has the DNA TGTGCCAGCACCGGCAGCACAGATACGCAGTATTTT. Encoded protein: CASTGSTDTQYF.

This clonotype was picked up many times. The genes are TRBV12-3 or TRBV12-4 and TRBJ1-2; the match to TRBD1 covers 7 bases. The CDR3 contains 13 residues. Trimming cost V 4 bases and J 3 bases; bases outside gene matches: 2. CDR3 in amino acids: CASSWTGDYGYTF. The DNA of the CDR3 is TGTGCCAGCAGTTGGACAGGCGACTATGGCTACACCTTC.

This clonotype was detected a few times. The chain recombines TRBV5-1 with TRBJ2-6, with D possibly being TRBD2 (5 bases). CDR1 and CDR2 from the germline V gene are SGHRS and YFSETQ. The CDR3 spans 16 residues. V dropped 5 bases and J dropped 0 bases, with 12 bases sitting between them. The CDR3 sequence is CASSSGLSSGANVLTF. The CDR3 nucleotides read TGCGCCAGCAGTTCCGGACTCTCCTCTGGGGCCAACGTCCTGACTTTC.

The chain combines TRBV5-1 with TRBJ2-2; 12 nucleotides match TRBD2. CDR3 length: 20 amino acids. Germline assignment: CDR1 SGHRS and CDR2 YFSETQ. Germline trimming cut 0 bases from V and 7 bases from J; bases unmatched to any gene: 16. The CDR3 DNA is TGCGCCAGCAGCTTGGAAGCGACTAGCGGGAGATTTGGCTGGGGCGGGGAGCTGTTTTTT. Translation: CASSLEATSGRFGWGGELFF.

At least ten counts were recorded for this clonotype. J is TRBJ1-1 and V is TRBV12-3 or TRBV12-4; D remains unclear. This CDR3 spans 11 amino acids. V was trimmed by 5 bases and J by 9 bases, leaving 10 bases between them. CDR3 in amino acids: CASSPGAKAFF. The CDR3 coding sequence is TGTGCCAGCAGTCCCGGCGCCAAAGCTTTCTTT.

The chain recombines TRBV28 with TRBJ1-1; TRBD1 agrees at 8 bases. CDR3 size: 14 residues. CDR1 and CDR2 (germline): MDHEN, SYDVKM. V lost 5 bases and J lost 5; bases outside the gene matches: 7. CDR3 nucleotide sequence: TGTGCCAGCAGTCCGGACAGGGCGCGGACTGAAGCTTTCTTT. This codes for CASSPDRARTEAFF.

In its sample, this clonotype was seen a few times. V and J are TRBV7-2 and TRBJ2-1; no firm D call. Per germline, CDR1 SGHTA and CDR2 FQGNSA. The ends were cut back, 5 bases at V and 4 bases at J, with 12 bases in the middle. This CDR3 has 14 amino acids. CDR3 sequence (DNA): TGTGCCAGCAGCCCATCGCACCAATACAATGAGCAGTTCTTC. The encoded protein is CASSPSHQYNEQFF.

The chain combines TRBV20-1 with TRBJ2-7; 11 nucleotides align to TRBD2. This CDR3 has 16 residues. The trim removed 4 bases at V and 4 bases at J, leaving 12 bases unmatched. CDR1 DFQATT and CDR2 SNEGSKA come from the germline V gene (reference sequence). CDR3 bases: TGCAGTGCTACCCAGAGGGCTAGCGGGAGGTCGTACGAGCAGTACTTC. As protein: CSATQRASGRSYEQYF.

This clonotype has a handful of counts. The DNA for the CDR3 is TGTGCCAGCAGCTTGGAGATACGGACCGGGGAGCTGTTTTTT. It yields the protein CASSLEIRTGELFF. The chain couples TRBV5-6 to TRBJ2-2; unclear D gene. The CDR3 covers 14 residues. Germline V CDR1 and CDR2: SGHDT, YYEEEE. The germline V and J ends were trimmed by 0 bases and 5 bases, with 8 bases remaining between them.

In its sample, this clonotype was seen a few times. The chain combines TRBV12-3 or TRBV12-4 with TRBJ2-4, with D possibly being TRBD1 or TRBD2 (5 bases each). This CDR3 contains 14 residues. The V end was cut by 5 bases, the J end by 6 bases, with 14 bases between. The chain's CDR3 is CASSPGRRLNIQYF. The CDR3 nucleotides read TGTGCCAGCAGTCCGGGACGCCGTTTAAACATTCAGTACTTC.

The chain is built from TRBV5-1 and TRBJ2-7, with 7 bases that match TRBD1. The V and J ends lost 4 bases and 4 bases, in that order; junction bases with no gene match: 11. The germline V gene has CDR1 SGHRS and CDR2 YFSETQ. The CDR3 runs to 15 residues. The CDR3 DNA is TGCGCCAGCAGCCAAAACAGGGGTTCGCGGTACGAGCAGTACTTC. Amino acid sequence: CASSQNRGSRYEQYF. Full variable domain (rest looked up from reference TRBV5-1 and TRBJ2-7): KAGVTQTPRYLIKTRGQQVTLSCSPISGHRSVSWYQQTPGQGLQFLFEYFSETQRNKGNFPGRFSGRQFSNSRSEMNVSTLELGDSALYLCASSQNRGSRYEQYFGPGTRLTVT.

The gene calls are TRBV9 and TRBJ2-1; the D call may be TRBD1 or TRBD2 (5 bases each). This CDR3 comprises 15 residues. V was clipped by 0 bases and J by 14 bases, with 21 bases between them. Per the germline V gene, CDR1 is SGDLS and CDR2 is YYNGEE. CDR3 sequence (DNA): TGTGCCAGCAGCGTAGGGTGGGGACCGGCATCGAGGGAGTTCTTC. Residues: CASSVGWGPASREFF.

The CDR3 DNA reads TGTGCCACCAGCAGGGGCCAATCTCCCGTTGAATACGAGCAGTACTTC. This gives the protein CATSRGQSPVEYEQYF. The chain links TRBV15 to TRBJ2-7, with D unresolved. The CDR3 is made up of 16 amino acids. Trimming shortened V by 3 bases and J by 4 bases, and 19 bases separated the two germline ends. Looked up from germline, CDR1 is LNHNV and CDR2 is YYDKDF (reference sequence).

The chain employs TRBV7-2 and TRBJ2-5; 11 nucleotides agree with TRBD2. The junction had 7 bases not matched to a gene; V was cut back by 5 bases and J by 5 bases. There are 15 residues in the CDR3. Germline CDR1 reads SGHTA; CDR2 reads FQGNSA. CDR3 nucleotides: TGTGCCAGCAGCATTAGCGGGGGGGCCGGGGAGACCCAGTACTTC. Its translation: CASSISGGAGETQYF.